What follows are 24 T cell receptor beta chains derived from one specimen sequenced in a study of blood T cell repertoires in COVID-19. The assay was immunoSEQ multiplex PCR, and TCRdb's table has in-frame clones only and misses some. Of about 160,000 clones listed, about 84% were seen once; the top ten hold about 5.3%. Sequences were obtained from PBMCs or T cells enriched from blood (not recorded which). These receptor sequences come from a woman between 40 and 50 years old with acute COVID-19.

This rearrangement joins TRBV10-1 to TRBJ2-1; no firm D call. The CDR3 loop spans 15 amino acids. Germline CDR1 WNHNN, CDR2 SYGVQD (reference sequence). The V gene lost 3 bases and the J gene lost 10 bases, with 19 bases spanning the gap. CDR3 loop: CASSDEARWRLEQFF. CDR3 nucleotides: TGCGCCAGCAGTGATGAGGCTAGGTGGCGGCTCGAGCAGTTCTTC.

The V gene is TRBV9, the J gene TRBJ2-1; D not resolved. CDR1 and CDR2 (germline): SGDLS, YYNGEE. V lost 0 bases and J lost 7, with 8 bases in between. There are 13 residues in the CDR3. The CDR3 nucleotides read TGTGCCAGCAGCGTAGGCTACGGTAATGAGCAGTTCTTC. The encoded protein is CASSVGYGNEQFF.

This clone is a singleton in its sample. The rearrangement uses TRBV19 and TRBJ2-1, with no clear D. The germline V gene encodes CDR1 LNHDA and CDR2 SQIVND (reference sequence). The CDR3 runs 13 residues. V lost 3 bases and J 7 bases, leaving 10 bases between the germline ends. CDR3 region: CASSMARLNEQFF. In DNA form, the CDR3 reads TGTGCCAGTAGTATGGCTAGGCTTAATGAGCAGTTCTTC. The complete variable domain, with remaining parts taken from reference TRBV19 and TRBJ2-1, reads DGGITQSPKYLFRKEGQNVTLSCEQNLNHDAMYWYRQDPGQGLRLIYYSQIVNDFQKGDIAEGYSVSREKKESFPLTVTSAQKNPTAFYLCASSMARLNEQFFGPGTRLTVL.

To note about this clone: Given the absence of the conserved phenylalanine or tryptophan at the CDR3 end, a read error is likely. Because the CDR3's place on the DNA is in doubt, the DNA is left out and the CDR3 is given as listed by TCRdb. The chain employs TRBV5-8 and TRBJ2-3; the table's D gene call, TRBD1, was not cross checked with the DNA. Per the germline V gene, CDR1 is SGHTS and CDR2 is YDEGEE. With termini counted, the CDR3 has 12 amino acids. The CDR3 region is CASSSGQGRVPL.

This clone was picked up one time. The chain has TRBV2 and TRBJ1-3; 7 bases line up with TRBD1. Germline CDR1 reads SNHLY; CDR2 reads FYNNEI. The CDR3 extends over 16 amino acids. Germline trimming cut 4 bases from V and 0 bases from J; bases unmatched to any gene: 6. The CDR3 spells CASSAGGLISGNTIYF. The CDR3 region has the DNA TGTGCCAGCAGTGCAGGGGGACTGATCTCTGGAAACACCATATATTTT.

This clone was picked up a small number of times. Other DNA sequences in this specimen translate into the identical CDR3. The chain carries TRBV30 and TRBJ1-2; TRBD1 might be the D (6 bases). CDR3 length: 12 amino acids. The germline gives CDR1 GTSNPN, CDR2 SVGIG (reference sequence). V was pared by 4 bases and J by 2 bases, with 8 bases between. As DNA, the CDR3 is TGTGCCTGGACCACAGGGAACTATGGCTACACCTTC. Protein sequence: CAWTTGNYGYTF.

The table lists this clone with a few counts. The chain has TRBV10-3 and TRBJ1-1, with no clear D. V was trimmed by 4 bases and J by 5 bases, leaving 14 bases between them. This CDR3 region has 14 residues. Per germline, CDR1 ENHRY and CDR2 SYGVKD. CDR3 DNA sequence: TGTGCCATCAGTGGGGGTCCGCGGGTAACTGAAGCTTTCTTT. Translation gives CAISGGPRVTEAFF.

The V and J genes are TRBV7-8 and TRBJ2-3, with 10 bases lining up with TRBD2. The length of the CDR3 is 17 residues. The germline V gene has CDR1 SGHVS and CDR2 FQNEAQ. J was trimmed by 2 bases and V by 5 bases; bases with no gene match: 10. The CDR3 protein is CASSTRDGTSVTDTQYF. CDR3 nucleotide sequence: TGTGCCAGCAGCACAAGGGACGGGACTAGCGTCACAGATACGCAGTATTTT.

The CDR3 sequence: CASSSTGRNTEAFF. In DNA, the CDR3 is TGTGCCAGCAGCTCTACAGGGAGGAACACTGAAGCTTTCTTT. The gene calls are TRBV11-1 and TRBJ1-1, with D perhaps TRBD1 (6 bases). Germline V gene data show CDR1 as SGHAT and CDR2 as FQDESV (reference sequence). The CDR3 has 14 amino acids. V lost 4 bases and J 1 base, leaving 10 bases between the germline ends.

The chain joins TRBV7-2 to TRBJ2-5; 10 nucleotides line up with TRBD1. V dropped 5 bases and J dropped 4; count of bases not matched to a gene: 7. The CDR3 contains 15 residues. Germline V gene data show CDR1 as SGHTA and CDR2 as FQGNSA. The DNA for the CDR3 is TGTGCCAGCAGCAAGCCCCGGGACAGGGGAGAGACCCAGTACTTC. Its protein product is CASSKPRDRGETQYF.

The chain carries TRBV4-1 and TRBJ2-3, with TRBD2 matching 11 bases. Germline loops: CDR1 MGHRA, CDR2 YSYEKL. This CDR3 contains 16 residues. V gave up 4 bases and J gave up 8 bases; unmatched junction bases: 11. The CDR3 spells CASSLGLAGFLSTQYF. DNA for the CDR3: TGCGCCAGCAGCCTAGGACTAGCGGGTTTCCTAAGTACGCAGTATTTT.

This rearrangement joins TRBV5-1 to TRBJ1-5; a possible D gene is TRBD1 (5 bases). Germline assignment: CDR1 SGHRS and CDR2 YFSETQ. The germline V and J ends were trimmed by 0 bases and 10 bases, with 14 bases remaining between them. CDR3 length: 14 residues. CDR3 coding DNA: TGCGCCAGCAGCTTGGGGTTATCAGACAGCCCCCAGCATTTT. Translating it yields CASSLGLSDSPQHF.

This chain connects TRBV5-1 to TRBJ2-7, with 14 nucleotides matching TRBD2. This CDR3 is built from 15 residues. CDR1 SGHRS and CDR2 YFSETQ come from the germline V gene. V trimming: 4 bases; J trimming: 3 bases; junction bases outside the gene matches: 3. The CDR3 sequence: CASSVGLAGGYEQYF. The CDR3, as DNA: TGCGCCAGCAGCGTCGGACTAGCGGGAGGCTACGAGCAGTACTTC.

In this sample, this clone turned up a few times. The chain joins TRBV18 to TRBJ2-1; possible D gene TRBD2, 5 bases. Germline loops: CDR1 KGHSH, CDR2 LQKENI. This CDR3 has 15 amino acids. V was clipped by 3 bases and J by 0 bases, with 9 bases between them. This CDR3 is CASSPWETSYNEQFF. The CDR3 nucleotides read TGTGCCAGCTCACCTTGGGAGACCTCCTACAATGAGCAGTTCTTC.

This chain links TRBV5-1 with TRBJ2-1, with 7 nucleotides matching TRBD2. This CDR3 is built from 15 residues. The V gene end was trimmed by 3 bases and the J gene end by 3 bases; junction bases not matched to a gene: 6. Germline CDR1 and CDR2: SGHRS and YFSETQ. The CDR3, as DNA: TGCGCCAGCAGCTCCCAAGGGGAGGGCTACAATGAGCAGTTCTTC. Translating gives CASSSQGEGYNEQFF.

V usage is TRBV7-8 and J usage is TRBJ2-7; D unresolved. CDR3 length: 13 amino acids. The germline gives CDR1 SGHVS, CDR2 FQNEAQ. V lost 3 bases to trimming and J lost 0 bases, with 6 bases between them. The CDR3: CASSFTPSYEQYF. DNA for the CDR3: TGTGCCAGCAGCTTTACACCCTCCTACGAGCAGTACTTC. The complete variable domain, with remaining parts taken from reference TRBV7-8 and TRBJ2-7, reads GAGVSQSPRYKVAKRGQDVALRCDPISGHVSLFWYQQALGQGPEFLTYFQNEAQLDKSGLPSDRFFAERPEGSVSTLKIQRTQQEDSAVYLCASSFTPSYEQYFGPGTRLTVT.

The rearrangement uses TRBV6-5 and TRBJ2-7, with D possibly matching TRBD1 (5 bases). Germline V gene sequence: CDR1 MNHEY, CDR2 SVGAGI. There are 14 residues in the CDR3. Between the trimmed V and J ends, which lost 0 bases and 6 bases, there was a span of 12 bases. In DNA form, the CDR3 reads TGTGCCAGCAGTTACTCATCAGGGTTGGGCGAGCAGTACTTC. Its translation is CASSYSSGLGEQYF.

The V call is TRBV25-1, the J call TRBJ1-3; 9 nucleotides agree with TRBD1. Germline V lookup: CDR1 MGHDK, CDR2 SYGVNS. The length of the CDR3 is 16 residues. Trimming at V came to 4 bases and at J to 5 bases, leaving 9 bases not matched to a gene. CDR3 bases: TGTGCCAGCAGTGGTCCGACAGGGGGATATAGAAACACCATATATTTT. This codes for CASSGPTGGYRNTIYF.

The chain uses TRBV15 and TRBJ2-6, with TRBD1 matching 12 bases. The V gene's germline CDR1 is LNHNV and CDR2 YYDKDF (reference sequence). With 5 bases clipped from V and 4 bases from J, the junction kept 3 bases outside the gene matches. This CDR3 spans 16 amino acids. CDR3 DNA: TGTGCCACCAGCGGGACAGGGGGCAGAGGGGCCAACGTCCTGACTTTC. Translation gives CATSGTGGRGANVLTF.

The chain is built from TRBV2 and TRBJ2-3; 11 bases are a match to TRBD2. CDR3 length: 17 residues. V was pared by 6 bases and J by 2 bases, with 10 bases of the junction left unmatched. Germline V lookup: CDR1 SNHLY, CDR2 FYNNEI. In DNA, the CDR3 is TGTGCCAGCAGCAGAGCAGGGACTAGCGGATACACAGATACGCAGTATTTT. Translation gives CASSRAGTSGYTDTQYF.

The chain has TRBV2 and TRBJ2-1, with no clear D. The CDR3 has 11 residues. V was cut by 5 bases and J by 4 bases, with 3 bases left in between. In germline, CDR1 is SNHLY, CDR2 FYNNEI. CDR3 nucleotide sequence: TGTGCCAGCAGTTATTACAATGAGCAGTTCTTC. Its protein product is CASSYYNEQFF. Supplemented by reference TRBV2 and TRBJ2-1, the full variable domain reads EPEVTQTPSHQVTQMGQEVILRCVPISNHLYFYWYRQILGQKVEFLVSFYNNEISEKSEIFDDQFSVERPDGSNFTLKIRSTKLEDSAMYFCASSYYNEQFFGPGTRLTVL.

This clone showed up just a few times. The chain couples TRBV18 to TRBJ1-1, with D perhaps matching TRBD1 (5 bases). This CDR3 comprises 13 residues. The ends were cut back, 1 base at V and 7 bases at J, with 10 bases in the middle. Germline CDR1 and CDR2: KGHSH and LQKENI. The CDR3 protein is CASSPRRAREAFF. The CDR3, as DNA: TGTGCCAGCTCACCACGCAGGGCCCGTGAAGCTTTCTTT.

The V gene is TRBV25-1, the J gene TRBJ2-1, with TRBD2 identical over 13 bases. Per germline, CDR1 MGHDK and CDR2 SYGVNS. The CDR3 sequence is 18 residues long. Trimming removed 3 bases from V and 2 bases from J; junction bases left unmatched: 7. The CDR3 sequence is CASSDYRTSGSAYNEQFF. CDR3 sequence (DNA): TGTGCCAGCAGTGACTATAGGACTAGCGGGAGCGCCTACAATGAGCAGTTCTTC.

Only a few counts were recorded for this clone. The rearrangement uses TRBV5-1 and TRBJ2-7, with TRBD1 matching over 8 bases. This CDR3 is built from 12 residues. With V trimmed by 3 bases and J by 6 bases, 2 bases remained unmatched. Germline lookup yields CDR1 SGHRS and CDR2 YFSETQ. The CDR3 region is CASSYGQGEQYF. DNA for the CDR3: TGCGCCAGCAGCTATGGACAGGGCGAGCAGTACTTC.